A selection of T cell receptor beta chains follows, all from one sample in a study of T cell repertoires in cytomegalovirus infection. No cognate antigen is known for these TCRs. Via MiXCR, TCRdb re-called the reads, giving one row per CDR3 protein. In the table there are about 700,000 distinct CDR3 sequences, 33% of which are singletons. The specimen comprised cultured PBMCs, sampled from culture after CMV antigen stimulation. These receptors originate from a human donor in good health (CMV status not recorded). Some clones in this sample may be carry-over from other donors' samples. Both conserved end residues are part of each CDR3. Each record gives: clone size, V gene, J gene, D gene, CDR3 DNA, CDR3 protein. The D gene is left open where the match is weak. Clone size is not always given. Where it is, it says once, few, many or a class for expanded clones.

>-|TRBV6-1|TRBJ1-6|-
TGTGCCAGCAGTACACAGGGTGCTTTTTTCCTCGGTAATTCACCCCTCCACTTT
CASSTQGAFFLGNSPLHF
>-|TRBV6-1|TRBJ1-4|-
TGTGCCAGCAGTTTACAGGCGAGGGGCGAAAAACTGTTTTTT
CASSLQARGEKLFF
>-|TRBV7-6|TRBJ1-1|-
TGTGCCAGCAGCTTAAAGCAGTCCCTTGAAGCTTTCTTT
CASSLKQSLEAFF
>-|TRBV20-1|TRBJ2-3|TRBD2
TGCAGTGCTTCACCGGGGGGTACGCAGTATTTT
CSASPGGTQYF
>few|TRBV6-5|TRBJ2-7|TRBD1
TGTGCCAGCAGTCCATACGGGACAGGAACCTACGAGCAGTACTTC
CASSPYGTGTYEQYF
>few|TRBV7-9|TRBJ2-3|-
TGTGCCAGCAGAAACCAACTTTATACGCAGTATTTT
CASRNQLYTQYF
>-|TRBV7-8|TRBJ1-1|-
TGTGCCAGCAGCTTGGGAGGGGGGCAGGGTAGCTATGAAGCTTTCTTT
CASSLGGGQGSYEAFF
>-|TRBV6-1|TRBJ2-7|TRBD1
TGTGCCAGCAGATCGACAGGGCCCCCCTACGAGCAGTACTTC
CASRSTGPPYEQYF
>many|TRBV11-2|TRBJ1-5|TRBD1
TGTGCCAGCAGCCTAAGGACAGGGCCTAATCAGCCCCAGCATTTT
CASSLRTGPNQPQHF
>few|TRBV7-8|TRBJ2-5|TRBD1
TGTGCCAGCAGCCCAAGGATAGGGGGCGCAGAGACCCAGTACTTC
CASSPRIGGAETQYF
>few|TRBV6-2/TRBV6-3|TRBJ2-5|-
TGTGCCAACTCCCGGCGGCAACAAGAGACCCAGTACTTC
CANSRRQQETQYF
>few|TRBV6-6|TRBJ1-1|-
TGTGCCAGCAGTTACTCATCAGGGAGGGTCACTGAAGCTTTCTTT
CASSYSSGRVTEAFF
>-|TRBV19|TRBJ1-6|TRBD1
TGTGCCAGTAAGATCGGGACAGGGGAGTCTTCACCCCTCCACTTT
CASKIGTGESSPLHF
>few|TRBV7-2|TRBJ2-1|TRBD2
TGTGCCAGCAGCCTCGGACTAGCGGGATGGTACGACAATGAGCAGTTCTTC
CASSLGLAGWYDNEQFF
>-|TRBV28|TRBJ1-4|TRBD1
TGTGCCAGCAGTTTATGGACAGGGGGTAGGGAAAAACTGTTTTTT
CASSLWTGGREKLFF
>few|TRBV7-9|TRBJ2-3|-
TGTGCCAGCAGCTTATCCGGCAGCTATTTAGAGACAGATACGCAGTATTTT
CASSLSGSYLETDTQYF
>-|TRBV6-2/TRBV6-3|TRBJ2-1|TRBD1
TGTGCCAGCAGTGGCCGGGACAGGGCCAATCATGAGCAGTTCTTC
CASSGRDRANHEQFF
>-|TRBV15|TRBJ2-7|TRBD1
TGTGCCACCAGCCCCGGACAGGGTGAGCAGTACTTC
CATSPGQGEQYF
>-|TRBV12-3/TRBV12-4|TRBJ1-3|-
TGTGCCAGCAGTTTTGATCCGAGAGTCACCATATATTTT
CASSFDPRVTIYF
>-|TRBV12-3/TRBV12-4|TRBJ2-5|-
TGTGCCAGCAGCCATCCGGGACAAGAGACCCAGTACTTC
CASSHPGQETQYF
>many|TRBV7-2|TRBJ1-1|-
TGTGCCAGCAGCTTCAGCCGGTTGAGGGGGACGAACACTGAAGCTTTCTTT
CASSFSRLRGTNTEAFF
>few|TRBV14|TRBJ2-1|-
TGTGCCAGCAGCCAAGAAAGCTCAGGGTCCTACAATGAGCAGTTCTTC
CASSQESSGSYNEQFF
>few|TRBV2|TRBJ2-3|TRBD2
TGTGCCAGCATATCGAGCGGGGGGGCCCATGATACGCAGTATTTT
CASISSGGAHDTQYF
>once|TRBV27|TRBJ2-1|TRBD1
TGTGCCAGCAGTTTATCACAGGGGTCCCTCTCCTACAATGAGCAGTTCTTC
CASSLSQGSLSYNEQFF
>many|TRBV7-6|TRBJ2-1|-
TGTGCCAGCAGCCCCGGGGGAACCTACAATGAGCAGTTCTTC
CASSPGGTYNEQFF
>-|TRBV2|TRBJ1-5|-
TGTGCCAGCAGTGACAGGGAAAATCAGCCCCAGCATTTT
CASSDRENQPQHF
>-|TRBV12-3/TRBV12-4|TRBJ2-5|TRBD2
TGTGCCAGCACCCCCGGGGGGAGCAAAGAGACCCAGTACTTC
CASTPGGSKETQYF
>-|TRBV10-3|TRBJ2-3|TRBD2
TGTGCCATCAGTGCCGCGGGACTAGCGGGCACAGATACGCAGTATTTT
CAISAAGLAGTDTQYF
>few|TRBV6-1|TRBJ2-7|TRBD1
TGTGCCAGCAGTGAAGGACTGGCAGGGGGTTTCTACGAGCAGTACTTC
CASSEGLAGGFYEQYF
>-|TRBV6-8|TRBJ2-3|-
TGTGCCACGTCCCGGGGTACCTCCACAGATACGCAGTATTTT
CATSRGTSTDTQYF
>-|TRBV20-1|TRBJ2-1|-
TGCAGTGCTAACTCCCGTGGTGTGAATGAGCAGTTCTTC
CSANSRGVNEQFF
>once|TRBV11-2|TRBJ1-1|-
TGTGCCAGCAGCTTAGGGCGAGATCTGAACACTGAAGCTTTCTTT
CASSLGRDLNTEAFF
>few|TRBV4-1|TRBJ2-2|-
TGCGCCAGCAGCCAGTTGTTCGCTCCCCGAGACGCCGGGGAGCTGTTTTTT
CASSQLFAPRDAGELFF
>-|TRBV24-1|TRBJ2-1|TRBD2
TGTGCCACCAGTGGGGCCCCGTCCGGGACTAGGGGTAATGAGCAGTTCTTC
CATSGAPSGTRGNEQFF
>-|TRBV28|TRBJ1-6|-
TGTGCCAGCATTAGGGGCGGGCAGGTTTATTCACCCCTCCACTTT
CASIRGGQVYSPLHF
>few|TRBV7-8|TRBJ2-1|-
TGTGCCAGCAGCTTATTAAGAGGCTCCTACAATGAGCAGTTCTTC
CASSLLRGSYNEQFF
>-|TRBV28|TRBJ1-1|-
TGTGCCAGCTGTCCGGCGGGGGGAAACACTGAAGCTTTCTTT
CASCPAGGNTEAFF
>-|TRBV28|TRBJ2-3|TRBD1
TGTGCCAGCAGTCCCCCAGCGCTGGGGACAGGGGTAGGAGATACGCAGTATTTT
CASSPPALGTGVGDTQYF
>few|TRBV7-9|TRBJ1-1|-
TGTGCCAGCAGCTTTAACAGATATAACACTGAAGCTTTCTTT
CASSFNRYNTEAFF
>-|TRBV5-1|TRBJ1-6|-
TGCGCCAGCAGCACAACCGGGACGGGAAATTCACCCCTCCACTTT
CASSTTGTGNSPLHF
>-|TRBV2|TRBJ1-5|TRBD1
TGTGCCAGCAGTGGGACAGGCCAGAATCAGCCCCAGCATTTT
CASSGTGQNQPQHF
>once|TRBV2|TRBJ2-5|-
TGTGCCAGCAGTTCGTCTGTGGGTGTGGGGACCCAGTACTTC
CASSSSVGVGTQYF
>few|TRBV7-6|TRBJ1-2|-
TGTGCCAGCAGCAAAGGGGGGACGGGTGGCTACACCTTC
CASSKGGTGGYTF
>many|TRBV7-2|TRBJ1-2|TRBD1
TGTGCCAGCAGCTTGGGAGGGGGCAATCGGATTGGCTACACCTTC
CASSLGGGNRIGYTF
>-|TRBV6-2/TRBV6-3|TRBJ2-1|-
TGTGCCAGCAGTTACGGTCAGGTAGTAGTCAATGAGCAGTTCTTC
CASSYGQVVVNEQFF
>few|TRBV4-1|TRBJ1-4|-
TGCGCCAGCAGCCGCGTCCCGACAGTTGCAACTAATGAAAAACTGTTTTTT
CASSRVPTVATNEKLFF
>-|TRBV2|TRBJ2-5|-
TGTGCCAGCAGTGAAGCGGGCCGGGTAGACCAAGAGACCCAGTACTTC
CASSEAGRVDQETQYF
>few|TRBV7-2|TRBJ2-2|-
TGTGCCAGCAGCCCGGGGGCCGGGGAGCTGTTTTTT
CASSPGAGELFF